The 21 T cell receptor beta chains given below trace back to one sample, sequenced in a study of blood T cell repertoires in COVID-19. Clones were read by immunoSEQ multiplex PCR, and TCRdb kept only the in-frame ones, dropping some. The sample has tens of thousands of clones, under 85% seen once. Sequences were obtained from peripheral blood. The receptor source for this set is a man between 70 and 80 years old with acute or convalescent COVID-19.

J is TRBJ1-1 and V is TRBV6-1; 12 nucleotides line up with TRBD1. The CDR3 contains 14 residues. The junction had 3 bases not matched to a gene; V was cut back by 0 bases and J by 10 bases. CDR1 is MNHNS and CDR2 is SASEGT in the germline V gene. The CDR3 region is CASSEAGDRGRAFF. The CDR3 nucleotides are TGTGCCAGCAGTGAAGCGGGGGACAGGGGGCGAGCTTTCTTT.

The gene calls are TRBV5-4 and TRBJ1-6; TRBD1 is a possible D gene (5 bases). Trimming left V 7 bases short and J 6 bases short, with 14 bases between. CDR1 is SGHNT and CDR2 is YYREEE in the germline V gene (reference sequence). The CDR3 spans 14 residues. In DNA, the CDR3 is TGTGCCAGCCACTTTAGGGGTATTAATTCACCCCTCCACTTT. It is translated as CASHFRGINSPLHF.

This chain joins TRBV6-1 and TRBJ2-3, with D uncertain. V gave up 2 bases and J gave up 0 bases, with 9 bases separating them. The CDR3 loop spans 15 amino acids. CDR1 and CDR2 from the germline V gene are MNHNS and SASEGT. CDR3: CASSELRVSTDTQYF. The CDR3, as DNA: TGTGCCAGCAGTGAACTTAGAGTTAGCACAGATACGCAGTATTTT.

This clone was seen more than once but under ten times. The chain recombines TRBV15 with TRBJ1-5; perhaps TRBD1 as D (5 bases). This CDR3 region has 14 residues. CDR1 is LNHNV, CDR2 YYDKDF, per germline (reference sequence). Trimming removed 0 bases at V and 11 bases at J, with 14 bases between. CDR3 nucleotide sequence: TGTGCCACCAGCAGAGATAGGGAGTGGGGGGCCCAGCATTTT. Protein product: CATSRDREWGAQHF. Full variable domain (missing parts from reference TRBV15 and TRBJ1-5): DAMVIQNPRYQVTQFGKPVTLSCSQTLNHNVMYWYQQKSSQAPKLLFHYYDKDFNNEADTPDNFQSRRPNTSFCFLDIRSPGLGDTAMYLCATSRDREWGAQHFGDGTRLSIL.

The chain joins TRBV3-1 (or the pseudogene TRBV3-2) to TRBJ1-4; D may be TRBD1 (5 bases). V shed 1 base and J shed 8 bases, with 17 bases lying between them. The CDR3 extends over 16 amino acids. Germline lookup yields CDR1 LGHDT and CDR2 YNNKEL (reference sequence). CDR3 amino acids: CASSQGGGTMVEKLFF. Here the CDR3 DNA reads TGTGCCAGCAGCCAAGGGGGCGGGACGATGGTCGAAAAACTGTTTTTT.

The chain employs TRBV2 and TRBJ1-2; possibly TRBD1 for D (6 bases). This CDR3 spans 13 amino acids. CDR1 and CDR2 from the germline V gene are SNHLY and FYNNEI. V was clipped by 11 bases and J by 4 bases, with 17 bases between them. Written as DNA, the CDR3 is TGTGCCGAGGGGGGAGGGAACCTCTATGGCTACACCTTC. It specifies CAEGGGNLYGYTF.

The chain couples TRBV11-2 to TRBJ2-7; tentatively, D is TRBD2 (6 bases). Germline V CDR1 and CDR2: SGHAT, FQNNGV. Trimming removed 5 bases from V and 5 bases from J, with 16 bases in between. The length of the CDR3 is 14 residues. This CDR3 is CASSPSRGSDEQYF. In DNA, the CDR3 is TGTGCCAGCAGCCCCTCTCGGGGGTCGGACGAGCAGTACTTC.

This sequence joins TRBV18 and TRBJ1-2; 10 positions match TRBD1. After removal of 3 bases from V and 0 bases from J, the junction contained 7 bases not matched to a gene. This CDR3 region has 17 residues. Germline CDR1 is KGHSH and CDR2 is LQKENI. The CDR3 here is CASSPGTGEGPNYGYTF. Here the CDR3 DNA reads TGTGCCAGCTCACCCGGGACAGGGGAAGGTCCTAACTATGGCTACACCTTC.

J is TRBJ1-5 and V is TRBV24-1; the D gene is possibly TRBD1 (6 bases). The CDR3 length is 16 residues. Trimming cost V 5 bases and J 3 bases, with 16 bases left between them. Germline CDR1 is KGHDR and CDR2 is SFDVKD. The CDR3 nucleotides read TGTGCCACCAGTGCAGGGACATCCCATTACAATCAGCCCCAGCATTTT. It specifies CATSAGTSHYNQPQHF.

The chain links TRBV5-1 to TRBJ2-7, with a tentative D call TRBD2 (6 bases). The germline gives CDR1 SGHRS, CDR2 YFSETQ. V was shortened by 4 bases and J by 4 bases, with 15 bases between the two germline ends. The CDR3 consists of 14 residues. The CDR3 region is CASSPGLAPYEQYF. DNA for the CDR3: TGCGCCAGCAGCCCCGGGCTAGCGCCATACGAGCAGTACTTC. The full variable domain, its missing parts supplied by reference TRBV5-1 and TRBJ2-7, is KAGVTQTPRYLIKTRGQQVTLSCSPISGHRSVSWYQQTPGQGLQFLFEYFSETQRNKGNFPGRFSGRQFSNSRSEMNVSTLELGDSALYLCASSPGLAPYEQYFGPGTRLTVT.

This rearrangement joins TRBV10-1 to TRBJ1-5, with 7 bases fitting TRBD1. Germline-derived CDR1 and CDR2 are WNHNN and SYGVQD (reference sequence). The CDR3 consists of 14 residues. The V gene end was trimmed by 4 bases and the J gene end by 2 bases; junction bases not matched to a gene: 2. This CDR3 reads CASSGGQGNQPQHF. CDR3 DNA sequence: TGCGCCAGCAGTGGTGGACAGGGCAATCAGCCCCAGCATTTT.

The chain links TRBV6-5 to TRBJ1-2, with TRBD1 identical over 8 bases. With V trimmed by 5 bases and J by 4 bases, 0 bases remained unmatched. There are 12 residues in the CDR3. Germline V CDR1 and CDR2: MNHEY, SVGAGI. The CDR3 is CASSTGGYGYTF. DNA of the CDR3: TGTGCCAGCAGTACAGGGGGCTATGGCTACACCTTC.

The chain uses TRBV18 and TRBJ1-5; D remains ambiguous. The length of the CDR3 is 14 residues. Germline CDR1 reads KGHSH; CDR2 reads LQKENI. V lost 5 bases and J lost 6, with 14 bases in between. CDR3 DNA sequence: TGTGCCAGCTCAATAAGTGATCGGGGTCAGCCCCAGCATTTT. Its translation is CASSISDRGQPQHF.

This clone was seen a few times. The gene calls are TRBV7-2 and TRBJ2-7; D is unresolved. Germline values: CDR1 SGHTA, CDR2 FQGNSA. Trimming took off 1 base at V and 0 bases at J, with 4 bases between the two ends. CDR3 size: 13 residues. The CDR3 is CASSLGVSYEQYF. The CDR3, as DNA: TGTGCCAGCAGCTTAGGCGTCTCCTACGAGCAGTACTTC.

The count of this clone is one. This chain uses TRBV6-5 with TRBJ2-1, with D possibly being TRBD2 (6 bases). The germline V gene has CDR1 MNHEY and CDR2 SVGAGI. With 4 bases removed from V and 6 bases from J, the gap between germline ends came to 13 bases. The CDR3 length is 14 residues. CDR3 region: CASSLNGRGNEQFF. CDR3 nucleotide sequence: TGTGCCAGCAGTTTGAACGGGAGAGGCAATGAGCAGTTCTTC.

The V gene is TRBV24-1, the J gene TRBJ1-2; D is unresolved. The CDR3 has 12 amino acids. Germline-derived CDR1 and CDR2 are KGHDR and SFDVKD. V was pared by 7 bases and J by 7 bases, with 12 bases between. The CDR3 loop is CATSATVGGYTF. The CDR3 nucleotides read TGTGCCACCAGCGCAACAGTTGGTGGCTACACCTTC.

The V call is TRBV29-1, the J call TRBJ1-2; D unclear. This CDR3 comprises 11 residues. V lost 4 bases and J 5 bases, leaving 8 bases between the germline ends. Germline V CDR1 and CDR2: SQVTM, ANQGSEA. This CDR3 reads CSVAVLYGYTF. For the CDR3, the DNA is TGCAGCGTTGCTGTGTTATATGGCTACACCTTC.

CDR3 coding DNA: TGTGCCAGCAGCACTGGACTAGCCCTAAACATTCAGTACTTC. It yields the protein CASSTGLALNIQYF. The chain carries TRBV7-2 and TRBJ2-4; 8 bases are a match to TRBD2. The CDR3 has 14 residues. Germline-derived CDR1 and CDR2 are SGHTA and FQGNSA. V lost 5 bases to trimming and J lost 6 bases; unmatched junction nucleotides: 6.

This clone appeared a few times. This chain connects TRBV7-2 to TRBJ2-3; 7 nucleotides align to TRBD2. Germline V gene sequence: CDR1 SGHTA, CDR2 FQGNSA. The V and J ends lost 1 base and 8 bases, in that order; junction bases with no gene match: 9. The CDR3 runs to 15 residues. The CDR3 coding sequence is TGTGCCAGCAGCTTAGACGCGACTAGCAGGGTTACGCAGTATTTT. Translated: CASSLDATSRVTQYF.

The gene calls are TRBV7-9 and TRBJ1-4; the D gene is possibly TRBD1 (5 bases). Germline loops: CDR1 SEHNR, CDR2 FQNEAQ (reference sequence). The CDR3 is made up of 15 amino acids. V was clipped by 5 bases and J by 4 bases, with 14 bases between them. The CDR3 nucleotides are TGTGCCAGCAGCCTAAGACCGGGACTTAATGAAAAACTGTTTTTT. The encoded protein is CASSLRPGLNEKLFF.

The count of this clone is one. A junction boundary mismatches the germline segment, possibly from a read error. The chain carries TRBV7-9 and TRBJ2-7, with D perhaps TRBD2 (6 bases). The germline V gene encodes CDR1 SEHNR and CDR2 FQNEAQ (reference sequence). The CDR3 has 14 amino acids. This CDR3 reads CANSSFPGSYEQYF. Written as DNA, the CDR3 is TGTGCCAACAGCTCCTTCCCCGGGAGCTACGAGCAGTACTTC.